The clone carrying this TCR beta chain occurred many times. Its antigen is not known. These data come from a study of regulatory T cells in long-lasting Graves disease. Regarding the study as a whole: Clonotypes that were public and shared totalled some 2,900 in persistent patients versus around 1,000 in new patients. The study found TRBV28, TRBJ1-2 and TRBJ2-5 favored in persistent disease.

This sample's time point: newly diagnosed GD, antithyroid drugs for less than 3 months. Following extraction of RNA from PBMCs, that RNA was used to make the TCR library. According to the study, TCR beta libraries were built with iRepertoire HTBI primers and CDR3-region Arm-PCR. MiXCR, applied by TCRdb to the multiplex PCR reads, yields one record per CDR3 protein. This table has about 470,000 distinct CDR3 sequences, under 20% appearing once. Germline V gives CDR1 LGHDT, CDR2 YNNKEL (reference sequence). The length of the CDR3 is 15 residues. V was clipped by 4 bases and J by 4 bases, with 13 bases between them. The same data also contributed to another study, on T cells in Graves' hyperthyroidism and ophthalmopathy. That work adds: Diagnoses rested on clinical symptoms, serum thyroxine and TRAb, thyroid ultrasound and orbital computed tomography. Ophthalmopathy and stable hyperthyroidism were told apart by a 13 V-J model.

The chain joins TRBV3-1 to TRBJ2-2, with D maybe TRBD2 (6 bases). Here the sequenced sample was peripheral blood mononuclear cells (PBMCs), taken at new diagnosis, from a patient treated with antithyroid drugs. The receptor comes from a middle-aged man with Graves disease. The CDR3 bases are TGTGCCAGCAGCCCCTCGTGGCGGGGCACCGGGGAGCTGTTTTTT. As protein: CASSPSWRGTGELFF.